Presented here are 22 T cell receptor beta chains from one specimen sequenced in a study of blood T cells in healthy people across ages. The authors ran a second PCR of about 6 to 12 cycles using a sample-barcoded 5' primer and a J-beta primer mix. One entry per CDR3 protein, called by TCRdb with MiXCR from the 5' RACE reads. Of some 1.7 million distinct CDR3 sequences in the sample, about 30% were seen once. Sequencing was done on a sample of blood. The origin of the receptors is a woman in her 30s in good health.

The V and J genes are TRBV14 and TRBJ2-1; 12 nucleotides line up with TRBD2. There are 19 residues in the CDR3. V lost 1 base and J lost 8; bases outside the gene matches: 15. Germline lookup yields CDR1 SGHDN and CDR2 FVKESK. In DNA, the CDR3 is TGTGCCAGCAGCCAAGCCCCCCCCCCCGGACTAGCGGGGAAGGATGAGCAGTTCTTC. As protein: CASSQAPPPGLAGKDEQFF.

The chain is built from TRBV29-1 and TRBJ2-1; a possible D gene is TRBD2 (5 bases). This CDR3 comprises 14 residues. Germline V gene data show CDR1 as SQVTM and CDR2 as ANQGSEA. V lost 2 bases, J lost 3 bases, and 11 bases lay in between. CDR3 residues: CSVELLDFYNEQFF. In nucleotides, the CDR3 is TGCAGCGTTGAATTGCTGGACTTCTACAATGAGCAGTTCTTC.

This clonotype was recorded once. The J gene is TRBJ2-2, the V gene TRBV20-1; the D gene could be TRBD1 or TRBD2 (5 bases each). Per the germline V gene, CDR1 is DFQATT and CDR2 is SNEGSKA (reference sequence). The CDR3 runs 13 residues. Trimming left V 6 bases short and J 4 bases short, with 12 bases between. The CDR3: CSAQPGPTGELFF. The CDR3 DNA is TGCAGTGCGCAACCGGGACCCACCGGGGAGCTGTTTTTT.

This clonotype occurred many times. The chain recombines TRBV7-9 with TRBJ2-5, with D perhaps matching TRBD2 (6 bases). Germline CDR1 and CDR2: SEHNR and FQNEAQ (reference sequence). The CDR3 spans 15 residues. Between the trimmed V and J ends, which lost 5 bases and 0 bases, there was a span of 13 bases. CDR3 in amino acids: CASSRIWGDQETQYF. The CDR3 DNA is TGTGCCAGCAGCCGCATTTGGGGGGACCAAGAGACCCAGTACTTC. The full variable domain, in which reference TRBV7-9 and TRBJ2-5 provide the parts outside the CDR3, is DTGVSQNPRHKITKRGQNVTFRCDPISEHNRLYWYRQTLGQGPEFLTYFQNEAQLEKSRLLSDRFSAERPKGSFSTLEIQRTEQGDSAMYLCASSRIWGDQETQYFGPGTRLLVL.

V usage is TRBV6-5 and J usage is TRBJ1-1, with D perhaps matching TRBD1 (5 bases). The germline gives CDR1 MNHEY, CDR2 SVGAGI. Trimming stripped 6 bases from V and 11 bases from J, with 16 bases between. CDR3 length: 12 amino acids. The CDR3 protein is CASSSPGGRAFF. The CDR3 DNA reads TGTGCCAGCAGCTCTCCGGGGGGACGGGCTTTCTTT.

A remark on this clonotype: This may arise from a read error, as a much more abundant clone is one base away. CDR3 coding DNA: TGTGTCAGCAATGGCGGAGGTGCAACTAATGAAAAACTGTTTTTT. Translated: CVSNGGGATNEKLFF. This chain links TRBV7-9 with TRBJ1-4; D not certain. The V gene's germline CDR1 is SEHNR and CDR2 FQNEAQ (reference sequence). This CDR3 has 15 amino acids.

V gene TRBV12-3 or TRBV12-4 combines with J gene TRBJ1-2; no reliable D call. CDR3 length: 10 residues. The V gene lost 9 bases and the J gene lost 8 bases, with 10 bases spanning the gap. The CDR3 spells CARESGGYTF. Here the CDR3 DNA reads TGTGCCAGAGAATCGGGAGGCTACACCTTC.

This clonotype showed up just a few times. The J gene is TRBJ2-5, the V gene TRBV7-9, with a possible D match to TRBD1 (6 bases). V was cut by 5 bases and J by 4 bases, with 20 bases left in between. CDR1 SEHNR and CDR2 FQNEAQ come from the germline V gene (reference sequence). The CDR3 totals 16 residues. The CDR3 DNA reads TGTGCCAGCAGCGGCCACAGGGTACCCAGTGGAGAGACCCAGTACTTC. Protein: CASSGHRVPSGETQYF.

In the case of this clonotype: This may arise from a read error, as a much more abundant clone is one base away. The rearrangement links TRBV20-1 to TRBJ2-3, with TRBD2 as a possible D gene (5 bases). Germline loops: CDR1 DFQATT, CDR2 SNEGSKA (reference sequence). V lost 6 bases and J 2 bases, leaving 9 bases between the germline ends. CDR3 size: 12 residues. The CDR3 DNA is TGCAGTGCACTAGGCTACACAGATACGCAGTATTTT. As protein: CSALGYTDTQYF.

This clonotype was recorded a few times. The V gene is TRBV7-9, the J gene TRBJ2-1; 7 positions match TRBD2. V trimming: 5 bases; J trimming: 3 bases; junction bases outside the gene matches: 7. Germline CDR1 is SEHNR and CDR2 is FQNEAQ (reference sequence). The CDR3 extends over 15 amino acids. Here the CDR3 reads CASSPSGNIYNEQFF. CDR3 nucleotide sequence: TGTGCCAGCAGCCCCAGCGGGAACATCTACAATGAGCAGTTCTTC.

This clonotype came up a few times. This rearrangement joins TRBV28 to TRBJ2-3, with 11 nucleotides matching TRBD2. The V and J ends lost 5 bases and 6 bases, in that order; junction bases with no gene match: 13. The CDR3 has 17 residues. Germline CDR1 MDHEN, CDR2 SYDVKM. Here the CDR3 DNA reads TGTGCCAGCAGTATAGCGGGGGGGGGCACTGAAGACGATACGCAGTATTTT. Amino acids: CASSIAGGGTEDDTQYF.

The chain recombines TRBV12-3 or TRBV12-4 with TRBJ2-3; TRBD1 or TRBD2 may be the D gene (6 bases each). The CDR3 runs to 15 residues. V shed 5 bases and J shed 1 base, with 13 bases lying between them. The chain's CDR3 is CASSIRGQGTDTQYF. The DNA of the CDR3 is TGTGCCAGCAGTATTCGGGGGCAGGGCACAGATACGCAGTATTTT.

Turning to this clonotype: This sequence may be a read error, since a much larger clone differs from it by one base. The chain joins TRBV6-2 or TRBV6-3 to TRBJ2-1; 8 bases agree with TRBD1. The CDR3 is made up of 15 amino acids. CDR1 and CDR2 (germline): MNHEY, SVGEGT. CDR3 sequence (DNA): TGTGTCAGCAGTTATCAGGGGGCACCCATCAATGAGCAGTTCTTC. The encoded protein is CVSSYQGAPINEQFF.

In its sample, this clonotype was seen a few times. The V call is TRBV20-1, the J call TRBJ1-1; D is undetermined. CDR1 DFQATT and CDR2 SNEGSKA come from the germline V gene (reference sequence). V was trimmed by 5 bases and J by 0 bases, leaving 13 bases between them. This CDR3 contains 14 residues. The CDR3: CSASTDGMNTEAFF. The CDR3 DNA reads TGCAGTGCTTCCACCGACGGGATGAACACTGAAGCTTTCTTT.

This clonotype has more than one count but fewer than ten. This chain uses TRBV29-1 with TRBJ2-3; 13 positions agree with TRBD2. Germline V gives CDR1 SQVTM, CDR2 ANQGSEA. With V trimmed by 4 bases and J by 7 bases, 5 bases remained unmatched. This CDR3 region has 14 residues. CDR3 protein: CSVATGTSGNTQYF. CDR3 in DNA: TGCAGCGTTGCGACCGGGACTAGCGGGAATACGCAGTATTTT.

This clonotype showed up many times. V is TRBV20-1 and J is TRBJ1-5; D gene uncertain. This CDR3 has 12 amino acids. V was pared by 6 bases and J by 4 bases, with 10 bases between. The germline CDR1 and CDR2 sequences are DFQATT and SNEGSKA (reference sequence). This CDR3 reads CSARGRNQPQHF. The CDR3 DNA reads as TGCAGTGCCCGTGGCCGAAATCAGCCCCAGCATTTT.

This clonotype was seen only once. The chain combines TRBV29-1 with TRBJ1-1; D remains ambiguous. Trimming took off 4 bases at V and 2 bases at J, with 11 bases between the two ends. CDR1 and CDR2 (germline): SQVTM, ANQGSEA. The CDR3 is 13 residues long. The DNA of the CDR3 is TGCAGCGTTGCCCAGCAACGTAACACTGAAGCTTTCTTT. The encoded protein is CSVAQQRNTEAFF.

This clonotype was counted only a few times. The chain combines TRBV3-1 with TRBJ2-4, with TRBD2 as a possible D gene (6 bases). V was pared by 2 bases and J by 8 bases, with 22 bases between. This CDR3 spans 17 amino acids. Germline V CDR1 and CDR2: LGHDT, YNNKEL (reference sequence). CDR3 residues: CASSQSAGRMGEDIQYF. The DNA of the CDR3 is TGTGCCAGCAGCCAATCGGCAGGACGGATGGGGGAGGACATTCAGTACTTC.

The chain employs TRBV18 and TRBJ2-3; a weak D match, TRBD2 (5 bases). The CDR3 loop spans 15 amino acids. V was cut by 5 bases and J by 4 bases, with 16 bases left in between. The germline gives CDR1 KGHSH, CDR2 LQKENI. The chain's CDR3 is CASSTGESPPDTQYF. The CDR3 bases are TGTGCCAGCTCAACTGGGGAGTCCCCCCCAGATACGCAGTATTTT.

This clonotype has only a few counts. CDR3 in amino acids: CASSQRQGGDEKLFF. The CDR3 nucleotides are TGCGCCAGCAGCCAAAGACAGGGGGGGGATGAAAAACTGTTTTTT. V gene TRBV4-1 combines with J gene TRBJ1-4; TRBD1 aligns across 9 bases. The CDR3 has 15 residues. The V gene end was trimmed by 2 bases and the J gene end by 6 bases; junction bases not matched to a gene: 4. Germline V CDR1 and CDR2: MGHRA, YSYEKL.

This chain uses TRBV7-2 with TRBJ2-1; 12 bases line up with TRBD2. V was pared by 5 bases and J by 6 bases, with 8 bases of the junction left unmatched. There are 16 residues in the CDR3. CDR1 SGHTA and CDR2 FQGNSA come from the germline V gene. CDR3 residues: CASSTGTSGWGNEQFF. CDR3 in DNA: TGTGCCAGCAGCACGGGGACTAGCGGGTGGGGCAATGAGCAGTTCTTC.

The sample holds a few counts of this clonotype. This chain connects TRBV12-3 or TRBV12-4 to TRBJ2-4, with 8 bases identical to TRBD2. The trim removed 3 bases at V and 2 bases at J, leaving 3 bases unmatched. The CDR3 sequence is 15 residues long. Here the CDR3 DNA reads TGTGCCAGCAGTTTCCCGGGGGGGACCAAAAACATTCAGTACTTC. This gives the protein CASSFPGGTKNIQYF.